A single sample is the source of the 10 T cell receptor beta chains below, sequenced in a study of OX40 agonist ivuxolimab in advanced cancers. Only in-frame clones appear in the TCRdb table, and some are missing; sequencing was by immunoSEQ multiplex PCR. The data show over 35,000 clones, with about 82% seen just once and 20% to 25% held by the top ten. The material was CD4+ or CD8+ T cells sorted from blood, obtained in a trial of the OX40 agonist ivuxolimab. These receptors were collected from an adult with an advanced solid tumor such as melanoma, head and neck, liver or kidney cancer.

The CDR3 region is CASTRQGGETQYF. Here the CDR3 DNA reads TGTGCCAGCACCAGACAGGGCGGAGAGACCCAGTACTTC. The rearrangement uses TRBV25-1 and TRBJ2-5, with 7 nucleotides matching TRBD1. V gave up 7 bases and J gave up 4 bases; unmatched junction bases: 6. The CDR3 has 13 amino acids. Germline CDR1 is MGHDK and CDR2 is SYGVNS. The full variable domain, with the rest looked up from reference TRBV25-1 and TRBJ2-5, is EADIYQTPRYLVIGTGKKITLECSQTMGHDKMYWYQQDPGMELHLIHYSYGVNSTEKGDLSSESTVSRIRTEHFPLTLESARPSHTSQYLCASTRQGGETQYFGPGTRLLVL.

This chain uses TRBV18 with TRBJ2-2, with 8 bases lining up with TRBD1. This CDR3 has 16 residues. Trimming took 5 bases from V and 8 from J; bases not matched to a gene: 13. In germline, CDR1 is KGHSH, CDR2 LQKENI. CDR3 residues: CASSSRTGMESGELFF. The CDR3 nucleotides read TGTGCCAGCTCATCTCGGACAGGGATGGAGTCTGGGGAGCTGTTTTTT.

The gene calls are TRBV28 and TRBJ2-5; D remains unclear. The length of the CDR3 is 15 residues. From germline, CDR1 is MDHEN and CDR2 SYDVKM. Deletions cut 5 bases from V and 2 bases from J, with 15 bases between. CDR3 sequence: CASSGIQTSQETQYF. The CDR3 nucleotides are TGTGCCAGCAGTGGGATTCAAACATCTCAAGAGACCCAGTACTTC.

The chain couples TRBV7-3 to TRBJ2-2; 14 nucleotides match TRBD2. The CDR3 consists of 16 residues. With V trimmed by 4 bases and J by 7 bases, 5 bases remained unmatched. Germline-derived CDR1 and CDR2 are SGHTA and FQGTGA. CDR3 in amino acids: CASSSGTSGGHGELFF. CDR3 coding DNA: TGTGCCAGCAGCTCTGGGACTAGCGGGGGACACGGGGAGCTGTTTTTT.

V is TRBV7-9 and J is TRBJ1-2; TRBD1 agrees at 8 bases. The CDR3 extends over 13 amino acids. The ends lost 5 bases at V and 6 bases at J; junction bases unmatched: 5. From germline, CDR1 is SEHNR and CDR2 FQNEAQ (reference sequence). CDR3 sequence (DNA): TGTGCCAGCAGCGGAACAGGGGGTAATGGCTACACCTTC. Translating gives CASSGTGGNGYTF.

V and J are TRBV27 and TRBJ1-1; unclear D gene. CDR1 is MNHEY, CDR2 SMNVEV, per germline (reference sequence). V shed 0 bases and J shed 5 bases, with 7 bases lying between them. The CDR3 runs 13 residues. In nucleotides, the CDR3 is TGTGCCAGCAGTTTATCCCAAGTAACTGAAGCTTTCTTT. Translating it yields CASSLSQVTEAFF.

This clone was recorded only once. This chain joins TRBV6-6 and TRBJ2-7; a possible D gene is TRBD1 (6 bases). Trimming removed 6 bases from V and 1 base from J, with 13 bases in between. Germline V gives CDR1 MNHNY, CDR2 SVGAGI (reference sequence). The CDR3 has 14 residues. The CDR3 sequence: CASSSTGLSYEQYV. In DNA, the CDR3 is TGTGCCAGCAGCTCTACAGGGCTATCCTACGAGCAGTACGTC.

J is TRBJ1-1 and V is TRBV11-3, with D unresolved. The CDR3 is 13 residues long. Germline V gene sequence: CDR1 SGHNT, CDR2 YENEEA. The ends were cut back, 0 bases at V and 6 bases at J, with 8 bases in the middle. Written as DNA, the CDR3 is TGTGCCAGCAGCTTAGACAGGACCGCTGAAGCTTTCTTT. Its translation: CASSLDRTAEAFF.

The rearrangement joins TRBV6-1 to TRBJ1-5, with D unclear. V was shortened by 2 bases and J by 6 bases, with 14 bases between the two germline ends. Germline CDR1 and CDR2: MNHNS and SASEGT. CDR3 length: 15 amino acids. This CDR3 reads CASSELKGEGQPQHF. The CDR3 coding sequence is TGTGCCAGCAGTGAACTTAAGGGTGAGGGTCAGCCCCAGCATTTT.

The chain recombines TRBV7-8 with TRBJ2-7, with TRBD1 matching 11 bases. The CDR3 is 16 residues long. From germline, CDR1 is SGHVS and CDR2 FQNEAQ. The trim removed 3 bases at V and 1 base at J, leaving 5 bases unmatched. DNA for the CDR3: TGTGCCAGCAGCTTCTCCGGACAGGGGGCGTCCTACGAGCAGTACTTC. Amino acid sequence: CASSFSGQGASYEQYF.